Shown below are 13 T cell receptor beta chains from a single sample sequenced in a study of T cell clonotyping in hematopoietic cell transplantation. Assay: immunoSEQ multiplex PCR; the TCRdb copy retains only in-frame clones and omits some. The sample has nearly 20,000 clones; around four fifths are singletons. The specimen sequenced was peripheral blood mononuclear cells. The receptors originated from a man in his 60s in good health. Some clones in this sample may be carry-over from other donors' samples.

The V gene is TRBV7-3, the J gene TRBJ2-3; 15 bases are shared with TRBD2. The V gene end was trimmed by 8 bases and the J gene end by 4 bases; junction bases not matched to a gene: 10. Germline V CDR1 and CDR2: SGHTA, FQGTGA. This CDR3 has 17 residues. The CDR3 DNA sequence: TGTGCCAGCGCCCCTAGCGGGACTAGCGGGAGGCCAGATACGCAGTATTTT. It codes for CASAPSGTSGRPDTQYF.

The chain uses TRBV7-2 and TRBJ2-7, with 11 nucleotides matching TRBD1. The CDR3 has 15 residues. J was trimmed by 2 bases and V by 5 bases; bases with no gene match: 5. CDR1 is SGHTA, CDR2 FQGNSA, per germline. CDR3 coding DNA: TGTGCCAGCAGCCTTGGGGGACAGGGGGCCTACGAGCAGTACTTC. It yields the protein CASSLGGQGAYEQYF. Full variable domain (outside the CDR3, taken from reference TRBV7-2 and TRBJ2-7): GAGVSQSPSNKVTEKGKDVELRCDPISGHTALYWYRQSLGQGLEFLIYFQGNSAPDKSGLPSDRFSAERTGGSVSTLTIQRTQQEDSAVYLCASSLGGQGAYEQYFGPGTRLTVT.

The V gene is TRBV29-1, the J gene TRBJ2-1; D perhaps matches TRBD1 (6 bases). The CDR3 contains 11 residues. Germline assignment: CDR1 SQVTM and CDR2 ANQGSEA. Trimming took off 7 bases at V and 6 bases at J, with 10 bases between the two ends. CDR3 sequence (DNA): TGCAGCGGACCACAGGGCAATGAGCAGTTCTTC. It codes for CSGPQGNEQFF.

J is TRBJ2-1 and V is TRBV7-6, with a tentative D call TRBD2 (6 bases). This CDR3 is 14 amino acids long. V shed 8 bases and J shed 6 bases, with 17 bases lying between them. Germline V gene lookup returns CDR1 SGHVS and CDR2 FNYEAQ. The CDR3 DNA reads TGTGCCAGCTCCCACGGGAGTCCCGGCAATGAGCAGTTCTTC. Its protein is CASSHGSPGNEQFF.

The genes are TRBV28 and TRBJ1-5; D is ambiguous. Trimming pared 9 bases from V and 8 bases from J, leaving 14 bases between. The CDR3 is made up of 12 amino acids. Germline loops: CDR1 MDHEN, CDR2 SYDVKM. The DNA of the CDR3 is TGTGCCAGTACCTCGGGTATGGAGCCCCAGCATTTT. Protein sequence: CASTSGMEPQHF.

The CDR3 is CASSSLEGGEQYF. The CDR3 nucleotides read TGTGCCAGCAGTTCCCTCGAGGGCGGCGAGCAGTACTTC. The chain is built from TRBV28 and TRBJ2-7; possibly TRBD2 for D (5 bases). Germline lookup yields CDR1 MDHEN and CDR2 SYDVKM. The CDR3 is made up of 13 amino acids. The V end lost 4 bases, the J end lost 6 bases, and 13 bases lay between the germline ends.

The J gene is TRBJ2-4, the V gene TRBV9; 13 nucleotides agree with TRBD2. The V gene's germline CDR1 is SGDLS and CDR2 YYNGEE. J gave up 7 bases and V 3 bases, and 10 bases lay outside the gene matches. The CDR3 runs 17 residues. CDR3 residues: CASSAGGGTSGINIQYF. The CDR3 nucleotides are TGTGCCAGCAGCGCCGGAGGGGGGACTAGCGGGATTAACATTCAGTACTTC.

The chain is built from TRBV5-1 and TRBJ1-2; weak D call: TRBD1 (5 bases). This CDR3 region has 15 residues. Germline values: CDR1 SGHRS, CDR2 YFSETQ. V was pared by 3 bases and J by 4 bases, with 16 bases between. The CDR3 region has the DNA TGCGCCAGCAGCTCCACCCCGGGGCAGGTCTATGGCTACACCTTC. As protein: CASSSTPGQVYGYTF.

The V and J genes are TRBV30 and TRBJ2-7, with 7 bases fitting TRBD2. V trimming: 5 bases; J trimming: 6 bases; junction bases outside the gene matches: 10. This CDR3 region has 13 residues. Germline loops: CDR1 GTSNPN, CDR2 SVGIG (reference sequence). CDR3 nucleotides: TGTGCCTGGTCGGGACTACCCCCTGGCGAGCAGTACTTC. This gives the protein CAWSGLPPGEQYF.

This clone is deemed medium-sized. The CDR3 bases are TGTGCCAGCAGTGAATCAGAGGAGAGCGCCCAAGAGACCCAGTACTTC. The encoded protein is CASSESEESAQETQYF. This chain connects TRBV2 to TRBJ2-5; D uncertain. Germline values: CDR1 SNHLY, CDR2 FYNNEI. The CDR3 consists of 16 residues. V was cut by 2 bases and J by 1 base, with 14 bases left in between. Drawing the rest from reference TRBV2 and TRBJ2-5, the complete variable domain is EPEVTQTPSHQVTQMGQEVILRCVPISNHLYFYWYRQILGQKVEFLVSFYNNEISEKSEIFDDQFSVERPDGSNFTLKIRSTKLEDSAMYFCASSESEESAQETQYFGPGTRLLVL.

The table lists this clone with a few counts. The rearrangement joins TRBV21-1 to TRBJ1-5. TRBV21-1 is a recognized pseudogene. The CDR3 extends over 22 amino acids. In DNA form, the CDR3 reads TGTGCCAGCAGCAAAGAATGGGTTCGGGGAGAGAAAATACCGGGCTTCAATCAGCCCCAGCATTTT. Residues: CASSKEWVRGEKIPGFNQPQHF.

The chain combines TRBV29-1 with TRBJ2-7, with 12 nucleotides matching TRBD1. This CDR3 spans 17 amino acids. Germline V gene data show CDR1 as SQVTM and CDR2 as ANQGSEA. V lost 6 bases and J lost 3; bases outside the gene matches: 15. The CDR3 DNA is TGCAGCGTCGCCGGGGGGGGGACAGGGGGCAATCTCTACGAGCAGTACTTC. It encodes CSVAGGGTGGNLYEQYF.

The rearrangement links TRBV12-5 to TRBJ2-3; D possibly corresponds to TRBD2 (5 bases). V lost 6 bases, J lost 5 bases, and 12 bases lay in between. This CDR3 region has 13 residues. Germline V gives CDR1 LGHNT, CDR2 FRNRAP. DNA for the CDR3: TGTGCTAGTGGCCTCGGGGTGGGAGATACGCAGTATTTT. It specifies CASGLGVGDTQYF.